A selection of T cell receptor beta chains follows, all from one sample in a study of cytomegalovirus exposure and HLA in healthy donors. Method: immunoSEQ multiplex PCR; TCRdb's copy keeps in-frame clones and lacks some. The table has approximately 210,000 clones, over 75% seen once. The specimen sequenced was PBMCs. These receptors were collected from a woman between 45 and 60 years old in good health and CMV-seropositive. CDR3s include the opening cysteine and the closing phenylalanine or tryptophan. A row's size may be missing; if present it is once, few, many or a size class.

V | size | CDR3
TRBV5-6 | NA | CASSLFSLSGGGYNEQFF
TRBV5-6 | NA | CASSLGGGGVYNSPLHF
TRBV29-1 | NA | CSAFNTEAFF
TRBV29-1 | NA | CSVIEGGETQYF
TRBV27 | NA | CASSDLDRGRVQPQHF
TRBV5-1 | NA | CASSLGTEETQYF
TRBV5-5 | NA | CASSRRGTGDQPQHF
TRBV4-3 | NA | CASSQDLGGTGINEQFF
TRBV5-1 | once | CASSRKGASQETQYF
TRBV9 | NA | CASSVDTGGNTIYF
TRBV19 | NA | CASSLGGQSYNEQFF
TRBV7-2 | NA | CASSPVSGGTSYNSPLHF
TRBV4-2 | NA | CASSQRQGISGNTIYF
TRBV5-1 | NA | CASSLGGGIQETQYF
TRBV5-8 | NA | CASSPDRGQPQHF
TRBV19 | once | CASSITRTGSTDTQYF
TRBV7-8 | NA | CASSLTYEQYF
TRBV10-1 | few | CASSDHRLAGVYEQYF
TRBV5-5 | NA | CASSRGFSSNQPQHF
TRBV9 | NA | CASSPRGTSGDPDTQYF
TRBV4-1 | NA | CASSQGARGVTYEQYF
TRBV5-1 | once | CASSSTGTGRSYEQYF
TRBV7-9 | NA | CASSSPRGGTGELFF
TRBV5-6 | NA | CASSLERGDYSPLHF
TRBV25-1 | few | CASSLGNTEAFF
TRBV19 | NA | CASSKFQNQPQHF
TRBV5-4 | NA | CASSSPGQGVGDTEAFF
TRBV19 | NA | CASSTGTVETQYF
TRBV5-1 | NA | CASSPSTNYNEQFF
TRBV9 | once | CASSPSSQGGEQYF
TRBV7-3 | NA | CASRFLLADKETQYF
TRBV9 | NA | CASSQQANNSPLHF
TRBV5-1 | NA | CASSWGGTEAFF
TRBV19 | NA | CASSLYRGDPYNSPLHF
TRBV5-1 | NA | CASSFEPGTGGFNEQFF
TRBV6-1 | NA | CASSGTQRMDTQYF
TRBV5-1 | NA | CASSLVGLDEQYF
TRBV23-1 | once | CASSQVGGPHRYTQYF
TRBV10-3 | NA | CATAPAADTQYF
TRBV4-2 | NA | CASSQEWTGTYGYTF
TRBV7-9 | NA | CASSFYRTNTGELFF
TRBV7-6 | NA | CASRPGQGAGGELFF
TRBV9 | NA | CASSEAQGLDYNEQFF
TRBV2 | NA | CASSRDRGREKLFF
TRBV18 | NA | CASSQAMTGDSLNTEAFF
TRBV19 | NA | CASSTDRGQDQPQHF
TRBV30 | NA | CAWSQIYEQYF
TRBV6-5 | NA | CASSYTNRPGYGYTF
TRBV2 | NA | CASRAGRTDTQYF
TRBV7-9 | NA | CASSLNDRLNTEAFF